This entry features one T cell receptor beta chain sequence. Its antigen is not yet known. No base quality information exists; no much larger clone differs at one position. This record comes from a study of blood T cell repertoires in COVID-19 (dated by TCRdb to the early 2020s). Study-level background: Samples covering the acute and convalescent phases of COVID-19 were provided by collaborators in the United States, Italy and Spain. The material from the prospective study consisted of cDNA or gDNA derived from T cells, B-cell-depleted T cells, or PBMCs. Sample metadata almost always included a de-identified subject ID, COVID-19 status, age in years and sex. Deeply sampled blood TCRbeta repertoires from subjects exposed to, actively infected with, or recovered from COVID-19 were included in the dataset. The repertoires were released in a freely available public database meant as a resource for research on the immune response to SARS-CoV-2. Where HLA class I and class II types were available, the types were taken from metadata supplied by the sample provider, not from assay-based typing. The samples were drawn from the first 160 participants of the ongoing ImmuneRACE study and from roughly 1,300 subjects provided by 6 global collaborators.

Each collaborating institution followed its own protocols to collect whole blood in K2EDTA tubes. For TCRbeta analysis, collaborators shipped samples as frozen whole blood, isolated PBMCs, or DNA extracted from either of those sample types. TCRbeta CDR3 regions were amplified from genomic DNA using the immunoSEQ Assay, a bias-controlled multiplex PCR. The study's own analysis went as follows. The number of nucleated cells in each sample was estimated by amplification of reference gene primers within the assay. Sequence reads were collapsed and filtered to measure the absolute abundance of every unique TCRbeta CDR3 rearrangement. For each sample, productive Simpson clonality was calculated as the square root of Simpson's diversity index over productive rearrangements. Held by TCRdb, this immuneACCESS table contains in-frame sequences only and omits some clones. Under half of the omission traces to an unresolved V gene where checked; the cause of the rest is unknown. D and trimming come from the DNA, and the V and J calls and clone size come from that table. Present in this sample are roughly 320,000 clones, around nine tenths of which were seen just once. The ten largest clones represent over 1% of the sample.

Results and caveats for the whole study, not just this receptor: The amount of clinical and demographic metadata varied by source and participant and was provided uncurated.

At the junction V is shortened by 6 bases and J by 5 bases, with 19 bases in between. CDR1 MDHEN and CDR2 SYDVKM are derived from the germline V gene. The CDR3 has 15 amino acids, counting the end cysteine and phenylalanine. Only the CDR3 part of the read is kept: 45 bases, read in frame from the first base. Material: peripheral blood. The chain was built from TRBV28 and TRBJ1-1; 6 matching bases give a weak D call of TRBD1. The sequence was obtained from a man in his sixties or seventies with acute or convalescent COVID-19. CDR3 protein: CASSPRRWGRTEAFF. In nucleotide form, the sequence is TGTGCCAGCAGCCCTCGGCGGTGGGGGCGGACTGAAGCTTTCTTT.